The sequence of this TCR beta chain was determined in a study of T cell clones after liver transplantation. Findings and limits, study-wide: Donor-reactive sequences fell more than third party-reactive ones, suggesting partial deletion. The donor-reactive repertoire was only partly measurable in two subjects, lacking donor cells.

The V gene's germline CDR1 is MNHNY and CDR2 SVGAGI (reference sequence). Trimming removed 2 bases from V and 9 bases from J, with 11 bases in between. This CDR3 is built from 13 residues. Profiling relied on immunoSEQ multiplex PCR, and the TCRdb table lists in-frame clones only, not all of them. This table holds some 61,000 clones, 60% to 75% found once. On this clone: Its antigen is not identified.

The receptor was derived from a human patient who received a liver transplant. Some T cells may be the graft donor's. The sequenced sample was CD4+ T cells from blood, obtained at the 22-month timepoint. The chain couples TRBV6-6 to TRBJ2-1; D remains ambiguous. The CDR3 DNA reads as TGTGCCAGCAGTTACGCCCCTAGTGGTGAGCAGTTCTTC. Translation: CASSYAPSGEQFF.